These 31 T cell receptor beta chains share one sample of origin, sequenced in a study of CD8 T cells in Susac syndrome. Reverse transcription of roughly 0.45 to 1 ug RNA was carried out with random hexamers. TCRdb used MiXCR to reprocess the immunoSEQ multiplex PCR reads, holding one entry per CDR3 protein. The sample holds about 160,000 distinct CDR3 sequences; 94% are singletons and the top ten take about 0.086%. Sequencing was carried out using CD4+ T cells from PBMCs. The receptors here all came from a human donor with multiple sclerosis.

The J gene is TRBJ2-1, the V gene TRBV18; 11 bases fit TRBD1. V shed 3 bases and J 9 bases; nucleotides not matched to a gene: 7. This CDR3 is 15 amino acids long. Germline loops: CDR1 KGHSH, CDR2 LQKENI. The chain's CDR3 is CASSPGTGGLVEQFF. Here the CDR3 DNA reads TGTGCCAGCTCACCCGGGACAGGGGGACTGGTTGAGCAGTTCTTC.

The chain employs TRBV9 and TRBJ2-1, with TRBD2 as a possible D gene (6 bases). There are 16 residues in the CDR3. Trimming shortened V by 4 bases and J by 0 bases, and 14 bases separated the two germline ends. Germline V gene data show CDR1 as SGDLS and CDR2 as YYNGEE. Written as DNA, the CDR3 is TGTGCCAGCAGCCCAGGCGGGACTGGCTCCTACAATGAGCAGTTCTTC. It specifies CASSPGGTGSYNEQFF. Combining the CDR3 with reference TRBV9 and TRBJ2-1 gives the whole variable domain DSGVTQTPKHLITATGQRVTLRCSPRSGDLSVYWYQQSLDQGLQFLIQYYNGEERAKGNILERFSAQQFPDLHSELNLSSLELGDSALYFCASSPGGTGSYNEQFFGPGTRLTVL.

The genes are TRBV5-1 and TRBJ2-2; 8 nucleotides align to TRBD2. CDR3 length: 15 amino acids. Germline trimming cut 0 bases from V and 4 bases from J; bases unmatched to any gene: 2. CDR1 SGHRS and CDR2 YFSETQ come from the germline V gene. As DNA, the CDR3 is TGCGCCAGCAGCTTGGTAGCGGGGTCCACCGGGGAGCTGTTTTTT. Its translation: CASSLVAGSTGELFF.

This chain connects TRBV10-3 to TRBJ2-7; 10 bases agree with TRBD1. The CDR3 is made up of 14 amino acids. Germline CDR1 reads ENHRY; CDR2 reads SYGVKD. V was clipped by 7 bases and J by 2 bases; unmatched bases: 5. The CDR3 loop reads CAINPGTGAYEQYF. The DNA for the CDR3 is TGTGCCATCAATCCCGGGACAGGGGCCTACGAGCAGTACTTC.

The chain uses TRBV18 and TRBJ1-2; D remains ambiguous. From germline, CDR1 is KGHSH and CDR2 LQKENI. The CDR3 extends over 12 amino acids. Trimming pared 6 bases from V and 0 bases from J, leaving 5 bases between. This CDR3 reads CASSPANYGYTF. The CDR3 DNA reads TGTGCCAGCTCCCCCGCTAACTATGGCTACACCTTC.

This clonotype was seen a few times. The chain joins TRBV18 to TRBJ1-5; D gene ambiguous. The length of the CDR3 is 15 residues. Germline V gene sequence: CDR1 KGHSH, CDR2 LQKENI. Trimming cost V 1 base and J 0 bases, with 7 bases left between them. The CDR3 bases are TGTGCCAGCTCACCACAGGGAGCTAGCAATCAGCCCCAGCATTTT. It codes for CASSPQGASNQPQHF.

This clonotype was seen once. This chain joins TRBV18 and TRBJ1-3, with unresolved D. The CDR3 spans 15 residues. CDR1 KGHSH and CDR2 LQKENI come from the germline V gene. The V end lost 6 bases, the J end lost 0 bases, and 12 bases lay between the germline ends. The CDR3: CASSPDVSSGNTIYF. CDR3 DNA sequence: TGTGCCAGCTCCCCCGATGTGTCCTCTGGAAACACCATATATTTT.

The chain joins TRBV30 to TRBJ1-5; possible D gene TRBD1, 6 bases. Germline CDR1 GTSNPN, CDR2 SVGIG (reference sequence). The V end was cut by 5 bases, the J end by 6 bases, with 14 bases between. This CDR3 is built from 13 residues. The CDR3 nucleotides read TGTGCCTGGGCTGTGGGGGCGGTTCAGCCCCAGCATTTT. It translates to CAWAVGAVQPQHF.

This chain connects TRBV30 to TRBJ1-5, with D perhaps matching TRBD1 (5 bases). The CDR3 totals 13 residues. Germline values: CDR1 GTSNPN, CDR2 SVGIG (reference sequence). The germline V and J ends were trimmed by 5 bases and 5 bases, with 13 bases remaining between them. The CDR3, as DNA: TGTGCCTGGGCCCAACCGGGGGATCAGCCCCAGCATTTT. Encoded protein: CAWAQPGDQPQHF.

This chain connects TRBV7-8 to TRBJ1-1; D gene unclear. Trimming stripped 3 bases from V and 2 bases from J, with 7 bases between. The CDR3 totals 13 residues. CDR1 and CDR2 from the germline V gene are SGHVS and FQNEAQ. CDR3 residues: CASSFSDNTEAFF. CDR3 in DNA: TGTGCCAGCAGCTTTAGCGATAACACTGAAGCTTTCTTT.

This clonotype was counted between two and nine times. The V and J genes are TRBV6-5 and TRBJ1-5; no definite D call. Germline assignment: CDR1 MNHEY and CDR2 SVGAGI. This CDR3 has 14 residues. V lost 0 bases, J lost 5 bases, and 8 bases lay in between. CDR3 DNA sequence: TGTGCCAGCAGTTACTCCCAGAAGCATCAGCCCCAGCATTTT. This encodes CASSYSQKHQPQHF.

The chain employs TRBV30 and TRBJ2-2; 8 bases agree with TRBD2. After removal of 0 bases from V and 6 bases from J, the junction contained 9 bases not matched to a gene. CDR1 and CDR2 from the germline V gene are GTSNPN and SVGIG (reference sequence). The CDR3 is 16 residues long. The CDR3 is CAWSVRAGAISGELFF. CDR3 in DNA: TGTGCCTGGAGTGTACGAGCGGGAGCCATATCCGGGGAGCTGTTTTTT. The full variable domain, its missing parts supplied by reference TRBV30 and TRBJ2-2, is SQTIHQWPATLVQPVGSPLSLECTVEGTSNPNLYWYRQAAGRGLQLLFYSVGIGQISSEVPQNLSASRPQDRQFILSSKKLLLSDSGFYLCAWSVRAGAISGELFFGEGSRLTVL.

This chain joins TRBV20-1 and TRBJ2-7, with TRBD2 identical over 14 bases. Germline V CDR1 and CDR2: DFQATT, SNEGSKA (reference sequence). This CDR3 region has 16 residues. V lost 5 bases to trimming and J lost 0 bases; unmatched junction nucleotides: 6. CDR3 amino acids: CSASGLAGEFSYEQYF. CDR3 sequence (DNA): TGCAGTGCTTCGGGACTAGCGGGAGAGTTCTCCTACGAGCAGTACTTC.

This chain links TRBV5-1 with TRBJ2-1, with TRBD2 matching over 11 bases. There are 15 residues in the CDR3. Germline V CDR1 and CDR2: SGHRS, YFSETQ. V lost 4 bases to trimming and J lost 5 bases; unmatched junction nucleotides: 5. CDR3 nucleotides: TGCGCCAGCAGCCAGGGACTAGCGGAGAACAATGAGCAGTTCTTC. This encodes CASSQGLAENNEQFF.

The V and J genes are TRBV6-2 or TRBV6-3 and TRBJ1-1; D uncertain. Deletions cut 7 bases from V and 1 base from J, with 10 bases between. The CDR3 loop spans 13 amino acids. Per the germline V gene, CDR1 is MNHEY and CDR2 is SVGEGT. The CDR3 DNA follows: TGTGCCAGCACTGACCGAAGGAACACTGAAGCTTTCTTT. Its protein product is CASTDRRNTEAFF.

The rearrangement links TRBV5-4 to TRBJ2-1, with 13 nucleotides matching TRBD2. The CDR3 loop spans 17 amino acids. Germline V lookup: CDR1 SGHNT, CDR2 YYREEE (reference sequence). V shed 7 bases, J shed 7 bases, and the junction held 14 bases outside the gene matches. For the CDR3, the DNA is TGTGCCAGCCTCGGACTAGCGGGAGTAGGAAGTGGGAATGAGCAGTTCTTC. It yields the protein CASLGLAGVGSGNEQFF.

On this clonotype itself: A read error may produce the germline difference seen at one junction end. The chain combines TRBV9 with TRBJ1-4; perhaps TRBD1 as D (5 bases). Germline V gene data show CDR1 as SGDLS and CDR2 as YYNGEE. CDR3 length: 14 residues. The CDR3 DNA follows: TGTGCCATCAGCCCTCAGGGCACTAATGAAAAACTGTTTTTT. It is translated as CAISPQGTNEKLFF.

The chain is built from TRBV4-1 and TRBJ1-1, with unresolved D. The ends were cut back, 0 bases at V and 0 bases at J, with 11 bases in the middle. Per the germline V gene, CDR1 is MGHRA and CDR2 is YSYEKL. This CDR3 is 16 amino acids long. In nucleotides, the CDR3 is TGCGCCAGCAGCCAAGATCAAGGGCGGATGAACACTGAAGCTTTCTTT. Protein: CASSQDQGRMNTEAFF.

This clonotype was recorded only once. V is TRBV25-1 and J is TRBJ1-3; D remains unclear. Between the trimmed V and J ends, which lost 6 bases and 0 bases, there was a span of 6 bases. This CDR3 is built from 13 residues. Germline V lookup: CDR1 MGHDK, CDR2 SYGVNS. The CDR3 sequence is CASRGYSGNTIYF. CDR3 nucleotides: TGTGCCAGCAGAGGATACTCTGGAAACACCATATATTTT.

The chain couples TRBV5-6 to TRBJ2-1; 7 bases are shared with TRBD2. The germline gives CDR1 SGHDT, CDR2 YYEEEE. The junction had 5 bases not matched to a gene; V was cut back by 0 bases and J by 5 bases. CDR3 length: 15 amino acids. The CDR3 loop reads CASSLGGGPDNEQFF. The CDR3 DNA follows: TGTGCCAGCAGCTTGGGGGGAGGGCCCGACAATGAGCAGTTCTTC.

J is TRBJ1-2 and V is TRBV3-1; no reliable D call. V gave up 5 bases and J gave up 6 bases, with 19 bases separating them. The V gene's germline CDR1 is LGHDT and CDR2 YNNKEL (reference sequence). This CDR3 is built from 15 residues. The CDR3 region is CASSGTSPVRNGYTF. In DNA form, the CDR3 reads TGTGCCAGCAGCGGAACCTCCCCCGTTCGTAATGGCTACACCTTC. The whole variable domain, filled in from reference TRBV3-1 and TRBJ1-2, reads DTAVSQTPKYLVTQMGNDKSIKCEQNLGHDTMYWYKQDSKKFLKIMFSYNNKELIINETVPNRFSPKSPDKAHLNLHINSLELGDSAVYFCASSGTSPVRNGYTFGSGTRLTVV.

V is TRBV30 and J is TRBJ2-1; unclear D gene. Germline V gene sequence: CDR1 GTSNPN, CDR2 SVGIG (reference sequence). The CDR3 runs to 12 residues. The ends were cut back, 0 bases at V and 11 bases at J, with 11 bases in the middle. The CDR3 reads CAWSVAGAKQFF. Here the CDR3 DNA reads TGTGCCTGGAGTGTCGCTGGAGCAAAGCAGTTCTTC.

This rearrangement joins TRBV29-1 to TRBJ2-1; D ambiguous. The CDR3 is made up of 11 amino acids. Germline V lookup: CDR1 SQVTM, CDR2 ANQGSEA. V was shortened by 4 bases and J by 5 bases, with 6 bases between the two germline ends. The CDR3 bases are TGCAGCGTTGGACGGAACAATGAGCAGTTCTTC. This translates into CSVGRNNEQFF.

The chain is built from TRBV19 and TRBJ2-6; no clear D. The germline V gene has CDR1 LNHDA and CDR2 SQIVND (reference sequence). V was pared by 8 bases and J by 0 bases, with 20 bases between. The CDR3 spans 18 residues. The CDR3 bases are TGTGCCAGTTCCACCACCTACAGAAGACTCTCTGGGGCCAACGTCCTGACTTTC. This encodes CASSTTYRRLSGANVLTF.

J is TRBJ1-2 and V is TRBV27, with 7 bases matching TRBD1. The length of the CDR3 is 13 residues. Trimming took 6 bases from V and 8 from J; bases not matched to a gene: 9. Germline CDR1 reads MNHEY; CDR2 reads SMNVEV (reference sequence). The CDR3, as DNA: TGTGCCAGCAGAACGGGACAGATCACGGGCTACACCTTC. Translated: CASRTGQITGYTF.

The V gene is TRBV2, the J gene TRBJ2-1; 7 bases are shared with TRBD2. There are 13 residues in the CDR3. J gave up 5 bases and V 9 bases, and 7 bases lay outside the gene matches. Looked up from germline, CDR1 is SNHLY and CDR2 is FYNNEI. CDR3 sequence (DNA): TGTGCCAGTGACCGGGACTACAACAATGAGCAGTTCTTC. This codes for CASDRDYNNEQFF. The whole variable domain, filled in from reference TRBV2 and TRBJ2-1, reads EPEVTQTPSHQVTQMGQEVILRCVPISNHLYFYWYRQILGQKVEFLVSFYNNEISEKSEIFDDQFSVERPDGSNFTLKIRSTKLEDSAMYFCASDRDYNNEQFFGPGTRLTVL.

This clonotype was counted a single time. The chain uses TRBV12-3 or TRBV12-4 and TRBJ1-2; D is perhaps TRBD1 (6 bases). Trimming took off 6 bases at V and 4 bases at J, with 18 bases between the two ends. The CDR3 length is 15 residues. CDR3 DNA sequence: TGTGCCAGCAGCCCTGGTCTGGGGGCTAGCTATGGCTACACCTTC. Its protein is CASSPGLGASYGYTF.

The chain carries TRBV5-1 and TRBJ1-1; D call uncertain. V lost 7 bases and J 3 bases, leaving 22 bases between the germline ends. CDR1 is SGHRS and CDR2 is YFSETQ in the germline V gene. This CDR3 region has 16 residues. CDR3 sequence: CASELGSGFDHTEAFF. The CDR3, as DNA: TGCGCCAGCGAGCTAGGATCGGGTTTTGATCACACTGAAGCTTTCTTT.

The chain links TRBV28 to TRBJ2-3; D gene ambiguous. CDR1 MDHEN and CDR2 SYDVKM come from the germline V gene. The CDR3 covers 15 residues. Trimming took 3 bases from V and 2 from J, leaving 12 bases between them. The CDR3 bases are TGTGCCAGCAGTTTGACCCGGACGGTCACAGATACGCAGTATTTT. This encodes CASSLTRTVTDTQYF. Filled out from reference TRBV28 and TRBJ2-3, the complete variable domain reads DVKVTQSSRYLVKRTGEKVFLECVQDMDHENMFWYRQDPGLGLRLIYFSYDVKMKEKGDIPEGYSVSREKKERFSLILESASTNQTSMYLCASSLTRTVTDTQYFGPGTRLTVL.

The rearrangement links TRBV19 to TRBJ2-2; TRBD2 matches 11 bases. This CDR3 contains 16 residues. Germline lookup yields CDR1 LNHDA and CDR2 SQIVND (reference sequence). Trimming at V came to 6 bases and at J to 3 bases, leaving 6 bases not matched to a gene. The CDR3 DNA follows: TGTGCCAGTAGACTAGCGGGAGTCACCGACACCGGGGAGCTGTTTTTT. This sequence encodes CASRLAGVTDTGELFF.

The gene calls are TRBV11-2 and TRBJ1-1; the D is unclear. Trimming cost V 0 bases and J 5 bases, with 7 bases left between them. The CDR3 has 13 amino acids. Germline CDR1 and CDR2: SGHAT and FQNNGV. In DNA, the CDR3 is TGTGCCAGCAGCTTAGATCGGACGACTGAAGCTTTCTTT. It is translated as CASSLDRTTEAFF.